These 27 T cell receptor beta chains were sequenced from one sample in a study of cytomegalovirus exposure and HLA in healthy donors. Clones were read by immunoSEQ multiplex PCR, and TCRdb kept only the in-frame ones, dropping some. This table holds hundreds of thousands of clones, 86% found once. Sequencing used PBMCs. Receptors originate from a woman aged 18-29 years in good health and CMV-seronegative.

This clone has only one observation. This chain links TRBV2 with TRBJ1-5; TRBD1 aligns across 7 bases. V shed 8 bases and J 4 bases; nucleotides not matched to a gene: 5. The CDR3 spans 13 residues. From germline, CDR1 is SNHLY and CDR2 FYNNEI. The CDR3 region has the DNA TGTGCCAGCTCGGGACAGCGAAATCAGCCCCAGCATTTT. This codes for CASSGQRNQPQHF.

Notes on this clone: Relative to the germline gene, one junction end is altered; a read error may explain this. This sequence joins TRBV7-8 and TRBJ2-1, with 8 bases lining up with TRBD1. The germline gives CDR1 SGHVS, CDR2 FQNEAQ. The CDR3 totals 16 residues. CDR3 nucleotide sequence: TGTGCCAGCAGCATTAACAGGGGGTATAACTACGATGAGCAGTTCTTC. Translation gives CASSINRGYNYDEQFF.

This clone occurred a few times. V and J are TRBV6-5 and TRBJ1-5; unclear D gene. Germline CDR1 MNHEY, CDR2 SVGAGI. Trimming shortened V by 3 bases and J by 4 bases, and 7 bases separated the two germline ends. The CDR3 extends over 13 amino acids. The CDR3 spells CASSYTDNQPQHF. The CDR3 DNA follows: TGTGCCAGCAGTTATACAGATAATCAGCCCCAGCATTTT.

The V call is TRBV13, the J call TRBJ1-1, with TRBD1 matching 9 bases. From germline, CDR1 is PRHDT and CDR2 FYEKMQ (reference sequence). The CDR3 is 17 amino acids. Trimming cost V 8 bases and J 5 bases; bases outside gene matches: 18. CDR3 region: CASLGNTRDREGTEAFF. The CDR3 bases are TGTGCCAGCCTAGGCAATACCCGGGACAGGGAGGGGACTGAAGCTTTCTTT. The full variable domain, rest sourced from reference TRBV13 and TRBJ1-1, is AAGVIQSPRHLIKEKRETATLKCYPIPRHDTVYWYQQGPGQDPQFLISFYEKMQSDKGSIPDRFSAQQFSDYHSELNMSSLELGDSALYFCASLGNTRDREGTEAFFGQGTRLTVV.

J is TRBJ1-4 and V is TRBV30; 7 nucleotides align to TRBD1. The germline V gene encodes CDR1 GTSNPN and CDR2 SVGIG (reference sequence). The CDR3 has 14 amino acids. With 1 base clipped from V and 8 bases from J, the junction kept 7 bases outside the gene matches. DNA of the CDR3: TGTGCCTGGAGTGGGGTAGGGGGCTGGGAAAAACTGTTTTTT. Translated: CAWSGVGGWEKLFF.

This chain links TRBV7-6 with TRBJ2-5; 10 positions match TRBD2. CDR1 and CDR2 from the germline V gene are SGHVS and FNYEAQ. V was clipped by 1 base and J by 4 bases; unmatched bases: 6. The CDR3 has 16 residues. This CDR3 reads CASSLDLAGGPETQYF. The CDR3 DNA reads TGTGCCAGCAGCTTAGACTTAGCGGGGGGACCAGAGACCCAGTACTTC.

This clone was detected only once. The chain couples TRBV28 to TRBJ2-5, with 8 bases lining up with TRBD1. The germline CDR1 and CDR2 sequences are MDHEN and SYDVKM. V was pared by 5 bases and J by 2 bases, with 10 bases of the junction left unmatched. This CDR3 has 16 amino acids. The DNA of the CDR3 is TGTGCCAGCAGTCCCCATTGGACAGGGCGGCAAGAGACCCAGTACTTC. It specifies CASSPHWTGRQETQYF.

This rearrangement joins TRBV30 to TRBJ2-7, with TRBD1 identical over 7 bases. J lost 4 bases, V lost 1 base, and 1 base had no gene match. There are 12 residues in the CDR3. CDR1 is GTSNPN and CDR2 is SVGIG in the germline V gene (reference sequence). This chain's CDR3 is CAWSEQGYEQYF. CDR3 nucleotides: TGTGCCTGGAGTGAACAGGGGTACGAGCAGTACTTC.

The DNA for the CDR3 is TGCGCCAGCAGCTTCGGTGGTGCCGGGGAGCTGTTTTTT. It translates to CASSFGGAGELFF. The V and J genes are TRBV5-1 and TRBJ2-2; D gene unclear. Germline values: CDR1 SGHRS, CDR2 YFSETQ. Deletions cut 2 bases from V and 6 bases from J, with 8 bases between. The CDR3 covers 13 residues.

V usage is TRBV5-1 and J usage is TRBJ2-7, with 8 bases fitting TRBD1. This CDR3 has 15 amino acids. Germline V gene sequence: CDR1 SGHRS, CDR2 YFSETQ. The ends lost 1 base at V and 5 bases at J; junction bases unmatched: 8. The CDR3 DNA reads as TGCGCCAGCAGCTTGTGGGCAGGGGGCATCAACGAGCAGTACTTC. Residues: CASSLWAGGINEQYF.

The chain recombines TRBV9 with TRBJ1-2; D may be TRBD1 (5 bases). There are 13 residues in the CDR3. Per germline, CDR1 SGDLS and CDR2 YYNGEE. V gave up 0 bases and J gave up 6 bases, with 9 bases separating them. The CDR3 sequence: CASSVGQTNGYTF. Here the CDR3 DNA reads TGTGCCAGCAGCGTAGGACAGACAAATGGCTACACCTTC.

This clone was observed a single time. The chain combines TRBV27 with TRBJ1-4; D might be TRBD1 (5 bases). The CDR3 totals 13 residues. V was trimmed by 8 bases and J by 5 bases, leaving 12 bases between them. Germline CDR1 MNHEY, CDR2 SMNVEV (reference sequence). The CDR3 coding sequence is TGTGCCAGCCGAATTACAGGAAATGAAAAACTGTTTTTT. It is translated as CASRITGNEKLFF.

J is TRBJ1-1 and V is TRBV25-1; D gene unclear. V lost 2 bases to trimming and J lost 1 base, with 11 bases between them. The CDR3 loop spans 15 amino acids. Germline V lookup: CDR1 MGHDK, CDR2 SYGVNS. The CDR3 DNA reads TGTGCCAGCAGTGAAGAAGGAGTTTGGAACACTGAAGCTTTCTTT. Protein product: CASSEEGVWNTEAFF.

The gene calls are TRBV6-1 and TRBJ1-2; 10 bases fit TRBD1. This CDR3 spans 14 amino acids. J gave up 5 bases and V 6 bases, and 6 bases lay outside the gene matches. CDR1 is MNHNS and CDR2 is SASEGT in the germline V gene. CDR3 nucleotide sequence: TGTGCCAGCAGCCGGGACAGGGGTTCTTATGGCTACACCTTC. This translates into CASSRDRGSYGYTF.

V is TRBV19 and J is TRBJ2-1; TRBD2 agrees at 8 bases. The CDR3 sequence is 14 residues long. The germline V gene encodes CDR1 LNHDA and CDR2 SQIVND (reference sequence). V lost 6 bases, J lost 10 bases, and 11 bases stayed unmatched. The CDR3 bases are TGTGCCAGTAGGAACCAGAGAAGCGGGGGCGAGCAGTTCTTC. This encodes CASRNQRSGGEQFF.

A word on this clone: With a much larger clone just one base away, this may be a read error. The gene calls are TRBV11-3 and TRBJ2-7; TRBD2 might be the D (6 bases). This CDR3 has 13 amino acids. Trimming took off 4 bases at V and 1 base at J, with 8 bases between the two ends. CDR1 and CDR2 from the germline V gene are SGHNT and YENEEA. CDR3 bases: TGTGCCAGCAGCTCGGGGACTTCCTACGAGCAGTACTTC. As protein: CASSSGTSYEQYF.

CDR3 sequence: CASSGGTGVIYEQYF. The CDR3 DNA reads TGTGCCAGCAGCGGGGGAACAGGGGTAATCTACGAGCAGTACTTC. The chain couples TRBV7-9 to TRBJ2-7; 7 bases fit TRBD1. This CDR3 is built from 15 residues. V was pared by 5 bases and J by 3 bases, with 10 bases of the junction left unmatched. CDR1 and CDR2 (germline): SEHNR, FQNEAQ (reference sequence).

This clone occurred once. V is TRBV21-1 and J is TRBJ2-7; the D call of TRBD2 is as the table states it, not checked on the DNA. TRBV21-1 is flagged as a pseudogene. This CDR3 contains 14 residues. This CDR3 is CASRQGLGLYEQYF. The CDR3 nucleotides read TGTGCCAGCCGCCAGGGACTAGGCCTCTACGAGCAGTACTTC.

CDR3 loop: CASSLSRSSYNEQFF. The CDR3 DNA is TGTGCCAGCAGCTTATCTCGGAGCTCCTACAATGAGCAGTTCTTC. This chain links TRBV7-9 with TRBJ2-1; no definite D call. Germline CDR1 is SEHNR and CDR2 is FQNEAQ (reference sequence). Trimming removed 2 bases at V and 0 bases at J, with 8 bases between. The CDR3 consists of 15 residues.

This chain links TRBV25-1 with TRBJ1-3, with D unresolved. The V gene's germline CDR1 is MGHDK and CDR2 SYGVNS. Trimming pared 7 bases from V and 0 bases from J, leaving 10 bases between. There are 14 residues in the CDR3. The CDR3 is CASMAGYSGNTIYF. CDR3 nucleotides: TGTGCCAGCATGGCCGGGTACTCTGGAAACACCATATATTTT.

The genes are TRBV4-1 and TRBJ2-7, with 10 bases fitting TRBD2. This CDR3 is 16 amino acids long. J gave up 6 bases and V 0 bases, and 8 bases lay outside the gene matches. CDR1 and CDR2 from the germline V gene are MGHRA and YSYEKL. CDR3 bases: TGCGCCAGCAGCCAAGACGCCTCTAGCGGGAGTTTCGAGCAGTACTTC. Encoded protein: CASSQDASSGSFEQYF.

On this clone itself: This sample includes further DNA sequences coding for the same CDR3. The chain employs TRBV27 and TRBJ2-7, with TRBD1 identical over 8 bases. This CDR3 has 14 amino acids. Germline assignment: CDR1 MNHEY and CDR2 SMNVEV (reference sequence). Germline trimming cut 3 bases from V and 2 bases from J; bases unmatched to any gene: 3. The DNA of the CDR3 is TGTGCCAGCAGTTTTGGACAGGGTACCTACGAGCAGTACTTC. It encodes CASSFGQGTYEQYF.

The sample holds a few counts of this clone. The chain combines TRBV6-6 with TRBJ2-2, with D possibly being TRBD2 (6 bases). There are 14 residues in the CDR3. Germline values: CDR1 MNHNY, CDR2 SVGAGI (reference sequence). The ends were cut back, 8 bases at V and 1 base at J, with 11 bases in the middle. Here the CDR3 reads CASHPRGNTGELFF. CDR3 DNA: TGTGCCAGCCACCCGCGGGGGAACACCGGGGAGCTGTTTTTT.

The V and J genes are TRBV9 and TRBJ2-1; D gene ambiguous. This CDR3 has 16 amino acids. Germline V gene sequence: CDR1 SGDLS, CDR2 YYNGEE. V was pared by 0 bases and J by 7 bases, with 17 bases between. In DNA form, the CDR3 reads TGTGCCAGCAGCGTAGGAGGCTCCCCTGGAATTAATGAGCAGTTCTTC. It translates to CASSVGGSPGINEQFF.

The chain is built from TRBV23-1 and TRBJ2-2, with D tentatively TRBD2 (6 bases). TRBV23-1 is an ORF for which the function is uncertain. This CDR3 comprises 15 residues. Trimming shortened V by 7 bases and J by 4 bases, and 16 bases separated the two germline ends. This chain's CDR3 is CASNPAGGSTGELFF. The CDR3 DNA is TGCGCCAGCAACCCCGCCGGGGGTAGCACCGGGGAGCTGTTTTTT.

This chain connects TRBV2 to TRBJ1-2, with D possibly TRBD1 on 6 matching bases. Germline V CDR1 and CDR2: SNHLY, FYNNEI. V was pared by 10 bases and J by 3 bases, with 9 bases between. The CDR3 spans 11 residues. CDR3 sequence reads: CATHRDYGYTF. The DNA of the CDR3 is TGTGCCACCCACAGGGACTATGGCTACACCTTC.

This sequence joins TRBV28 and TRBJ2-4; 10 positions match TRBD1. Germline trimming cut 4 bases from V and 8 bases from J; bases unmatched to any gene: 8. The CDR3 consists of 15 residues. The V gene's germline CDR1 is MDHEN and CDR2 SYDVKM. The CDR3 coding sequence is TGTGCCAGCAGTTCACGACAGGGGGCGTGGGACATTCAGTACTTC. This sequence encodes CASSSRQGAWDIQYF. The full variable domain, with the rest looked up from reference TRBV28 and TRBJ2-4, is DVKVTQSSRYLVKRTGEKVFLECVQDMDHENMFWYRQDPGLGLRLIYFSYDVKMKEKGDIPEGYSVSREKKERFSLILESASTNQTSMYLCASSSRQGAWDIQYFGAGTRLSVL.